The next 4 T cell receptor beta chains were all read from a single sample in a study of cytomegalovirus exposure and HLA in healthy donors. PCR was performed using 60 Vbeta and 13 Jbeta primers. Sequenced by immunoSEQ multiplex PCR; TCRdb stores in-frame clones only, minus some. The table has 200,000 to 250,000 clones, 82% seen once; the top ten hold roughly 5%. The sequencing sample was made of PBMCs. Receptor source: a woman aged 40 to 50 in good health and CMV-seropositive.

This chain connects TRBV5-4 to TRBJ2-1; 14 nucleotides match TRBD2. This CDR3 is built from 15 residues. Germline CDR1 reads SGHNT; CDR2 reads YYREEE (reference sequence). The junction had 9 bases not matched to a gene; V was cut back by 7 bases and J by 9 bases. CDR3 sequence reads: CASSRTSGRPGEQFF. In DNA, the CDR3 is TGTGCCAGCTCCCGGACTAGCGGGAGGCCAGGTGAGCAGTTCTTC.

This sequence joins TRBV10-1 and TRBJ1-1, with unresolved D. V was pared by 6 bases and J by 5 bases, with 13 bases between. CDR1 and CDR2 from the germline V gene are WNHNN and SYGVQD (reference sequence). The CDR3 spans 13 residues. The CDR3 loop reads CASRASGVTEAFF. The CDR3 DNA sequence: TGCGCCAGCAGGGCCTCCGGGGTAACTGAAGCTTTCTTT.

The chain is built from TRBV6-5 and TRBJ1-1; TRBD1 matches at 8 bases. The CDR3 consists of 14 residues. V was pared by 6 bases and J by 0 bases, with 3 bases of the junction left unmatched. Per the germline V gene, CDR1 is MNHEY and CDR2 is SVGAGI. CDR3 coding DNA: TGTGCCAGCAGCTCGACAGGGGTGAACACTGAAGCTTTCTTT. It yields the protein CASSSTGVNTEAFF.

This chain uses TRBV11-2 with TRBJ1-6; D is unclear. Trimming left V 2 bases short and J 3 bases short, with 8 bases between. Germline lookup yields CDR1 SGHAT and CDR2 FQNNGV. CDR3 size: 15 residues. CDR3 sequence: CASSLTGRYNSPLHF. The DNA for the CDR3 is TGTGCCAGCAGCTTAACTGGGCGCTATAATTCACCCCTCCACTTT.